Sequencing of this T cell receptor (beta chain) was carried out in a study of CD8 T cells in ankylosing spondylitis. TCRdb reprocessed the 5' RACE reads via MiXCR and lists one record per CDR3 protein. The sample consists of a few hundred thousand distinct CDR3 sequences, about 22% of them appearing once. This CDR3 contains 17 residues. With 0 bases clipped from V and 6 bases from J, the junction kept 9 bases outside the gene matches. CDR1 and CDR2 from the germline V gene are SGHRS and YFSETQ. In this sample, this clonotype turned up a few times. Its antigen is unidentified. Study results and limitations: Seemingly characteristic of ankylosing spondylitis blood was a TCR beta motif consisting of fewer than 10 highly homologous variants.

The material sequenced was blood, either unsorted or a sorted T cell fraction (not recorded which). The chain employs TRBV5-1 and TRBJ2-2, with 9 bases lining up with TRBD2. The TCR originated in a male donor with ankylosing spondylitis. DNA for the CDR3: TGCGCCAGCAGCTTGGTTTCTAGCGGGATGGTGGCCGGGGAGCTGTTTTTT. This gives the protein CASSLVSSGMVAGELFF.